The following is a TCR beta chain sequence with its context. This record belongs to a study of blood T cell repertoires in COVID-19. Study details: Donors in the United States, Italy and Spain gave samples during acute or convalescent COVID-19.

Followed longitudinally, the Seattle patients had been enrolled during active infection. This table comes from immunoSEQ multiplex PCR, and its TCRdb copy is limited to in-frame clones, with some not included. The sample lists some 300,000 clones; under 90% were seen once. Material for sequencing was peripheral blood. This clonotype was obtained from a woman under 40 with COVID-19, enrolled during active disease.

CDR3 region: CASSLDRATTEAFF. The CDR3 DNA reads TGTGCCAGCAGCCTTGACAGGGCCACAACTGAAGCTTTCTTT. The V call is TRBV7-9, the J call TRBJ1-1; 7 bases agree with TRBD1. The J segment lost 5 bases and the V segment lost 5 bases, leaving 8 bases of the junction unmatched. The CDR3 totals 14 residues. Germline-derived CDR1 and CDR2 are SEHNR and FQNEAQ (reference sequence).